This TCR beta chain was sequenced in a study of identifying expanded T cells in peripheral blood. Clones were sequenced by immunoSEQ multiplex PCR, and TCRdb holds only the in-frame ones, with some missing. This sample has some 99,000 clones, with 88% found just once. The origin of this receptor is a person aged 18 to 75 in good health. The material sequenced was blood.

CDR3 loop: CASKGYSYNEQFF. CDR3 nucleotide sequence: TGTGCCAGCAAGGGCTACTCCTACAATGAGCAGTTCTTC. This chain uses TRBV27 with TRBJ2-1; D remains ambiguous. Trimming stripped 7 bases from V and 0 bases from J, with 7 bases between. Germline CDR1 reads MNHEY; CDR2 reads SMNVEV (reference sequence). The CDR3 loop spans 13 amino acids.